Sequencing of this T cell receptor (beta chain) was carried out in a study of blood T cell repertoires in COVID-19. Study details: Samples of COVID-19 (acute and convalescent) were obtained from the United States, Italy and Spain. T cells, B-cell-depleted T cells, or PBMCs supplied cDNA or gDNA.

This CDR3 has 16 amino acids. CDR1 and CDR2 from the germline V gene are MGHRA and YSYEKL. V lost 0 bases and J 5 bases, leaving 13 bases between the germline ends. Original handling: Reference gene primer amplification gave estimated nucleated cell counts. Profiled with immunoSEQ multiplex PCR; TCRdb holds only in-frame clones, not every one. V, J and clone size were drawn from that table, and D and trimming were deduced from the DNA. This table has 200,000 to 250,000 clones, approximately 80% appearing once. Sequencing used peripheral blood. The chain has TRBV4-1 and TRBJ2-2, with D possibly matching TRBD2 (6 bases). The TCR originated in a woman of 80 years or more with active or convalescent COVID-19. As DNA, the CDR3 is TGCGCCAGCAGCCAAGATCCAACGGGAGAGACCGGGGAGCTGTTTTTT. This encodes CASSQDPTGETGELFF.